One T cell receptor (beta chain) is described in this entry. The sample belongs to a study of T cell responses to AZD1222 COVID-19 vaccine. Measured with immunoSEQ multiplex PCR; TCRdb has only the in-frame clones, and not every one. This table has 180,000 or so clones, 70% to 90% appearing once. Germline V gene data show CDR1 as MGHRA and CDR2 as YSYEKL. The CDR3 has 15 amino acids. The V and J ends lost 0 bases and 8 bases respectively, with 14 bases between them. The gene calls are TRBV4-1 and TRBJ2-1; perhaps TRBD2 as D (5 bases). The sequences come from peripheral blood, collected on day 0 of AZD1222 vaccination. The receptor was isolated from an adult in good health. The DNA of the CDR3 is TGCGCCAGCAGCCAAGATCGGGGTTACTTCGATGAGCAGTTCTTC. Protein product: CASSQDRGYFDEQFF.